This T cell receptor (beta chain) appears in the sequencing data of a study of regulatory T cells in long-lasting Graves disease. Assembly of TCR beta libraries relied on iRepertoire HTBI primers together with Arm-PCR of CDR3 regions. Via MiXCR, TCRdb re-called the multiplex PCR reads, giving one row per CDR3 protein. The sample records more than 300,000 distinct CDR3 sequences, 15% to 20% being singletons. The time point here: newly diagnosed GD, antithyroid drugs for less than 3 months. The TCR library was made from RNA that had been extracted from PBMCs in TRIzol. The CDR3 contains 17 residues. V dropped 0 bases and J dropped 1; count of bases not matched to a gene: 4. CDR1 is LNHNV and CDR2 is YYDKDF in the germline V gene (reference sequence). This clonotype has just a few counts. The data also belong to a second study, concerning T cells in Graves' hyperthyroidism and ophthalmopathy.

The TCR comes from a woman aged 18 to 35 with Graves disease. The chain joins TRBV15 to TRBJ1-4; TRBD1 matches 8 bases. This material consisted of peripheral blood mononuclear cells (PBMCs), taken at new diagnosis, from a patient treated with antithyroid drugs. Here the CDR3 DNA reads TGTGCCACCAGCAGAGATCAGGGGGCGAGAACTAATGAAAAACTGTTTTTT. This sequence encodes CATSRDQGARTNEKLFF.